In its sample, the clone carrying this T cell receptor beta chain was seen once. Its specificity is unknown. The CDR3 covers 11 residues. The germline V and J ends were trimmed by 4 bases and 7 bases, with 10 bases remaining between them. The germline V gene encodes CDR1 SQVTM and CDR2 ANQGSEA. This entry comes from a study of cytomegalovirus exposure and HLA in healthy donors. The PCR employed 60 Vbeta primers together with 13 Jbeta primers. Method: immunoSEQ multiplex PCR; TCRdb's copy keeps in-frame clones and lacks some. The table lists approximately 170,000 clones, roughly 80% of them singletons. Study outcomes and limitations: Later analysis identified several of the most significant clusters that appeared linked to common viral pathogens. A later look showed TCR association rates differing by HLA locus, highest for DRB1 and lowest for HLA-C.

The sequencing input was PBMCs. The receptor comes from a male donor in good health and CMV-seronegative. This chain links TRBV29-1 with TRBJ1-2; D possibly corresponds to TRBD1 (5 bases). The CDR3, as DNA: TGCAGCGTTGGACAGACCTTTGGCTACACCTTC. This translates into CSVGQTFGYTF. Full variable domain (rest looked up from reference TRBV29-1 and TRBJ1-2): SAVISQKPSRDICQRGTSLTIQCQVDSQVTMMFWYRQQPGQSLTLIATANQGSEATYESGFVIDKFPISRPNLTFSTLTVSNMSPEDSSIYLCSVGQTFGYTFGSGTRLTVV.